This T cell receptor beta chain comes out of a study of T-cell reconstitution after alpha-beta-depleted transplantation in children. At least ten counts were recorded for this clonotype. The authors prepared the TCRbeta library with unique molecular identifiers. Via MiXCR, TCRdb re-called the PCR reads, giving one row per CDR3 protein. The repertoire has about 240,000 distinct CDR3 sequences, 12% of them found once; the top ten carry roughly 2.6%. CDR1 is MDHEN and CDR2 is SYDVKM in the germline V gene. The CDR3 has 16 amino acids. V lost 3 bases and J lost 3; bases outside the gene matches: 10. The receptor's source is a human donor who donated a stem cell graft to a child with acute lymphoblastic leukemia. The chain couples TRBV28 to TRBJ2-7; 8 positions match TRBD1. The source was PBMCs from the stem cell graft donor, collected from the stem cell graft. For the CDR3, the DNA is TGTGCCAGCAGTTTCCCTCTTGGGGGACAGGACTACGAGCAGTACTTC. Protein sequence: CASSFPLGGQDYEQYF.